The sequence of this T cell receptor (beta chain) was determined in a study of Graves' ophthalmopathy and Graves' hyperthyroidism. About the study: Peripheral blood sampling occurred at initial diagnosis, before any treatment. General study points: Blood also held most thyroid clonotypes expanded above 0.001 frequency. Ophthalmopathy cases were distinguished from stable hyperthyroidism by a 13-signature model, reaching around 88% sensitivity and approximately 81% specificity.

Beta-chain TCR CDR3 regions were amplified from RNA transcripts. The workflow started with a first-round RT-PCR run with HTBI primers and then moved on to a second-round multiplex PCR. TCRdb analysed the multiplex PCR reads with MiXCR anew, one entry per CDR3 protein. The repertoire consists of hundreds of thousands of distinct CDR3 sequences, with about an eighth occurring once and the leading ten covering 9.8%. A duration under 3 months, NOSPECS ≥4, CAS ≥3 and moderate-to-severe activity characterized the donors with ophthalmopathy. Deletions cut 6 bases from V and 6 bases from J, with 21 bases between. Per the germline V gene, CDR1 is MNHEY and CDR2 is SVGEGT. This CDR3 is 16 amino acids long. A word on this clonotype: Its antigen is currently unknown. Because the CDR3 is missing its conserved closing phenylalanine or tryptophan, this is likely a read error.

This clonotype originated in a woman between 25 and 40 years old with Graves' ophthalmopathy. The sample was blood. V gene TRBV6-2 or TRBV6-3 combines with J gene TRBJ2-4; TRBD1 is a possible D gene (5 bases). The CDR3 bases are TGTGCCAGCAGCCCCCTCGGTGGGTCAGGGTTAAACATTCAGTACCTC. It translates to CASSPLGGSGLNIQYL.